This TCR beta chain was found in a study of beta chain features in type 1 diabetes. Study outcomes and limitations: There was a moderate but significant shortening of TCRB CDR3s in all four CD4+ subsets of Type 1 diabetes patients.

Germline V gene lookup returns CDR1 SGHTA and CDR2 FQGTGA. With V trimmed by 3 bases and J by 5 bases, 7 bases remained unmatched. This CDR3 has 15 amino acids. As every portion of the isolated RNA was reverse transcribed, the sequencing read expressed TCRB transcripts. The repertoire was sequenced with immunoSEQ multiplex PCR; TCRdb's copy has only in-frame clones and lacks some. The sample shows under 350,000 clones, less than 30% of them seen only once. On this clone itself: The antigen is unknown.

This rearrangement joins TRBV7-3 to TRBJ2-7, with 10 bases that match TRBD1. The TCR originated in a woman younger than 45 with type 1 diabetes. Sequenced material: naive CD4+ T cells from blood. The CDR3 loop reads CASSLTGTGVDEQYF. The CDR3 nucleotides are TGTGCCAGCAGCTTGACCGGGACAGGGGTCGACGAGCAGTACTTC.